What follows describes a single T cell receptor (beta chain). What it binds is unknown. The data stem from a study of T cells expressing NK-cell markers. The wider study: Among the eight sequenced donors, seven tested HCMV-seropositive and one tested seronegative.

Study-wide findings and caveats: Of the CD8+ T cells in six donors, about 1.0-7.0% belonged to dominant NKG2C+ clonotypes.

CDR3 length: 15 residues. TCRdb re-called the 5' RACE reads; one entry per CDR3 protein, DNA not given. The listing contains around 470,000 distinct CDR3 sequences. J is TRBJ2-3 and V is TRBV12-3 or TRBV12-4; absent DNA, TCRdb's TRBD1 call cannot be checked. The receptor was derived from a woman between 50 and 59 years old in good health. The sample comprised blood T cells: a sorted CD56 or NKG2C T cell subset, CD4+ or CD8+ T cells, or bulk PBMC T cells (not recorded which). The CDR3: CASSRDRISTDTQYF.